Shown below are 27 T cell receptor beta chains from a single sample sequenced in a study of blood T cell repertoires in COVID-19. Only in-frame clones appear in the TCRdb table, and some are missing; sequencing was by immunoSEQ multiplex PCR. The table shows about 140,000 clones, with about 90% occurring only once. The sequenced sample consisted of peripheral blood. Source of these receptors: a woman aged 45-60 years with acute or convalescent COVID-19.

This clone appeared a few times. The gene calls are TRBV27 and TRBJ1-5, with a possible D match to TRBD1 (5 bases). This CDR3 contains 15 residues. In germline, CDR1 is MNHEY, CDR2 SMNVEV (reference sequence). Trimming removed 1 base at V and 3 bases at J, with 10 bases between. CDR3 sequence (DNA): TGTGCCAGCAGTTTATTGCAGGGTTCCAATCAGCCCCAGCATTTT. Protein sequence: CASSLLQGSNQPQHF.

This rearrangement joins TRBV9 to TRBJ1-4; no firm D call. V lost 7 bases to trimming and J lost 13 bases, with 17 bases between them. The germline V gene encodes CDR1 SGDLS and CDR2 YYNGEE. The CDR3 has 12 amino acids. The CDR3 DNA sequence: TGTGCCAGCGGTACCTCCGGAGGGTTACTGTTTTTT. Protein sequence: CASGTSGGLLFF.

This chain joins TRBV19 and TRBJ2-3; no firm D call. The CDR3 totals 17 residues. Trimming left V 3 bases short and J 0 bases short, with 16 bases between. CDR1 is LNHDA, CDR2 SQIVND, per germline (reference sequence). CDR3 protein: CASSIPGYSTSTDTQYF. CDR3 nucleotide sequence: TGTGCCAGTAGTATCCCAGGCTACTCTACTAGCACAGATACGCAGTATTTT.

The chain has TRBV6-5 and TRBJ1-1, with D possibly being TRBD1 (5 bases). The CDR3 sequence is 14 residues long. V lost 5 bases to trimming and J lost 1 base, with 11 bases between them. The germline gives CDR1 MNHEY, CDR2 SVGAGI. CDR3: CASSPDIWNTEAFF. CDR3 DNA sequence: TGTGCCAGCAGTCCGGACATCTGGAACACTGAAGCTTTCTTT.

To note about this clone: At the DNA level, this CDR3 is encoded by other sequences in the same sample as well. V is TRBV5-1 and J is TRBJ1-4; D may be TRBD1 (5 bases). This CDR3 comprises 17 residues. The V gene's germline CDR1 is SGHRS and CDR2 YFSETQ. With 1 base removed from V and 0 bases from J, the gap between germline ends came to 13 bases. The DNA for the CDR3 is TGCGCCAGCAGCTTGATCGGGACTCCTGCAACTAATGAAAAACTGTTTTTT. It translates to CASSLIGTPATNEKLFF.

This clone was picked up a small number of times. The chain recombines TRBV10-3 with TRBJ1-6; weak D call: TRBD1 (6 bases). Trimming took 6 bases from V and 7 from J, leaving 13 bases between them. Germline V CDR1 and CDR2: ENHRY, SYGVKD. The CDR3 consists of 14 residues. The CDR3 nucleotides read TGTGCCATCAGGAGGGACACGGTCAATTCACCCCTCCACTTT. It yields the protein CAIRRDTVNSPLHF.

The CDR3: CASSVTSGGVYEQYF. DNA for the CDR3: TGTGCCAGCAGCGTGACTAGCGGGGGTGTCTACGAGCAGTACTTC. This chain uses TRBV9 with TRBJ2-7, with 12 bases identical to TRBD2. The CDR3 contains 15 residues. V trimming: 2 bases; J trimming: 3 bases; junction bases outside the gene matches: 3. The germline V gene has CDR1 SGDLS and CDR2 YYNGEE.

The J gene is TRBJ1-4, the V gene TRBV27; weak D call: TRBD1 (5 bases). Per germline, CDR1 MNHEY and CDR2 SMNVEV (reference sequence). Trimming stripped 7 bases from V and 0 bases from J, with 9 bases between. The CDR3 has 14 residues. The chain's CDR3 is CASTGYATNEKLFF. The CDR3 DNA follows: TGTGCCAGCACAGGGTATGCAACTAATGAAAAACTGTTTTTT. Based on the CDR3 plus reference TRBV27 and TRBJ1-4, the full variable domain is EAQVTQNPRYLITVTGKKLTVTCSQNMNHEYMSWYRQDPGLGLRQIYYSMNVEVTDKGDVPEGYKVSRKEKRNFPLILESPSPNQTSLYFCASTGYATNEKLFFGSGTQLSVL.

The chain carries TRBV3-1 (or the pseudogene TRBV3-2) and TRBJ1-1; 7 positions match TRBD1. The CDR3 loop spans 14 amino acids. J was trimmed by 2 bases and V by 4 bases; bases with no gene match: 4. Germline CDR1 reads LGHDT; CDR2 reads YNNKEL (reference sequence). The CDR3 sequence is CASSRGQRNTEAFF. As DNA, the CDR3 is TGTGCCAGCAGCCGGGGACAGAGAAACACTGAAGCTTTCTTT.

The genes are TRBV5-7 and TRBJ2-3; perhaps TRBD1 as D (6 bases). TRBV5-7 is designated an ORF whose function remains uncertain. V shed 4 bases and J shed 2 bases, with 17 bases lying between them. CDR3 length: 16 amino acids. DNA of the CDR3: TGTGCCAGCAGCAGACTACACAGGGTGTACACAGATACGCAGTATTTT. Residues: CASSRLHRVYTDTQYF.

The DNA for the CDR3 is TGTGCCAGCAGCTTAACAGGGAACAATCAGCCCCAGCATTTT. Translating it yields CASSLTGNNQPQHF. J is TRBJ1-5 and V is TRBV5-8; tentative D call: TRBD1 (6 bases). The length of the CDR3 is 14 residues. Trimming stripped 2 bases from V and 3 bases from J, with 9 bases between. Germline V gene data show CDR1 as SGHTS and CDR2 as YDEGEE.

This clone was seen just once. The chain employs TRBV7-9 and TRBJ1-4, with 7 positions matching TRBD1. The CDR3 loop spans 14 amino acids. J lost 4 bases, V lost 5 bases, and 4 bases had no gene match. Germline CDR1 and CDR2: SEHNR and FQNEAQ (reference sequence). The CDR3 region has the DNA TGTGCCAGCAGCCCGGGACAGTTTAATGAAAAACTGTTTTTT. The encoded protein is CASSPGQFNEKLFF.

The chain joins TRBV7-3 to TRBJ2-1; maybe TRBD2 (5 bases). The CDR3 spans 16 residues. CDR1 is SGHTA and CDR2 is FQGTGA in the germline V gene. The V end was cut by 4 bases, the J end by 5 bases, with 18 bases between. The chain's CDR3 is CASSSRSGLADNEQFF. In nucleotides, the CDR3 is TGTGCCAGCAGCTCAAGGTCAGGACTCGCCGACAATGAGCAGTTCTTC.

V usage is TRBV4-2 and J usage is TRBJ2-1, with TRBD2 matching over 8 bases. With V trimmed by 1 base and J by 8 bases, 4 bases remained unmatched. Germline assignment: CDR1 LGHNA and CDR2 YNFKEQ. The CDR3 totals 14 residues. Here the CDR3 reads CASSQGTSRDEQFF. DNA of the CDR3: TGTGCCAGCAGCCAAGGGACTAGCAGGGATGAGCAGTTCTTC.

This rearrangement joins TRBV5-1 to TRBJ2-2; possibly TRBD1 for D (6 bases). The CDR3 totals 15 residues. Germline V CDR1 and CDR2: SGHRS, YFSETQ. The V and J ends lost 2 bases and 0 bases respectively, with 8 bases between them. The CDR3 sequence is CASSLTGPNTGELFF. In DNA form, the CDR3 reads TGCGCCAGCAGCTTAACAGGGCCGAACACCGGGGAGCTGTTTTTT.

J is TRBJ2-7 and V is TRBV5-4; 12 bases are a match to TRBD2. The CDR3 extends over 17 amino acids. V lost 3 bases to trimming and J lost 2 bases; unmatched junction nucleotides: 9. Looked up from germline, CDR1 is SGHNT and CDR2 is YYREEE (reference sequence). The CDR3 loop reads CASSYGTSGSAAYEQYF. The CDR3 region has the DNA TGTGCCAGCAGCTATGGGACTAGCGGGTCCGCCGCCTACGAGCAGTACTTC.

The CDR3 DNA sequence: TGCGCCAGCAGCCAAGAGGGGGGTAGGGGGCGCGGCACAGATACGCAGTATTTT. Protein sequence: CASSQEGGRGRGTDTQYF. The V gene is TRBV4-1, the J gene TRBJ2-3, with D perhaps TRBD1 (7 bases). This CDR3 has 18 amino acids. Germline V CDR1 and CDR2: MGHRA, YSYEKL. V lost 0 bases to trimming and J lost 1 base, with 17 bases between them.

The rearrangement joins TRBV7-8 to TRBJ2-7; TRBD1 might be the D (5 bases). The CDR3 consists of 14 residues. The germline V and J ends were trimmed by 1 base and 0 bases, with 7 bases remaining between them. From germline, CDR1 is SGHVS and CDR2 FQNEAQ. The CDR3 loop is CASSLEGSSYEQYF. DNA of the CDR3: TGTGCCAGCAGCTTAGAGGGGTCCTCCTACGAGCAGTACTTC.

This chain uses TRBV5-1 with TRBJ2-1; D may be TRBD2 (6 bases). The V gene lost 2 bases and the J gene lost 5 bases, with 17 bases spanning the gap. Germline-derived CDR1 and CDR2 are SGHRS and YFSETQ. The CDR3 has 16 residues. The CDR3 reads CASSFSGTPPDNEQFF. The CDR3 nucleotides read TGCGCCAGCAGCTTTTCCGGGACTCCCCCGGACAATGAGCAGTTCTTC.

This chain links TRBV5-1 with TRBJ2-1, with a weak D call TRBD2 (5 bases). Trimming removed 4 bases at V and 10 bases at J, with 9 bases between. Germline CDR1 and CDR2: SGHRS and YFSETQ. The CDR3 contains 11 residues. CDR3 residues: CASSPPGEQFF. The CDR3 DNA sequence: TGCGCCAGCAGCCCCCCGGGGGAGCAGTTCTTC.

The rearrangement uses TRBV5-1 and TRBJ1-6, with a tentative D call TRBD1 (5 bases). This CDR3 comprises 15 residues. Trimming took 4 bases from V and 7 from J, leaving 15 bases between them. Germline V CDR1 and CDR2: SGHRS, YFSETQ. DNA of the CDR3: TGCGCCAGCAGCGTGGGGGAGGTCGCGAATTCACCCCTCCACTTT. It yields the protein CASSVGEVANSPLHF.

For the CDR3, the DNA is TGCGCCAGCAGCCTTCACCGGGACAATTATCAGCCCCAGCATTTT. This encodes CASSLHRDNYQPQHF. The rearrangement joins TRBV4-1 to TRBJ1-5, with D perhaps matching TRBD1 (6 bases). The CDR3 runs to 15 residues. CDR1 and CDR2 from the germline V gene are MGHRA and YSYEKL. With 4 bases removed from V and 5 bases from J, the gap between germline ends came to 15 bases.

This chain joins TRBV15 and TRBJ1-2; 7 nucleotides agree with TRBD1. The CDR3 loop spans 17 amino acids. Trimming removed 7 bases from V and 4 bases from J; junction bases left unmatched: 18. In germline, CDR1 is LNHNV, CDR2 YYDKDF (reference sequence). The CDR3 loop reads CATTSTLNRQGFYGYTF. The CDR3 nucleotides are TGTGCCACCACCTCTACCCTGAATCGACAGGGATTCTATGGCTACACCTTC.

This clone was observed a few times. This sample also contains other DNA sequences that code for the same CDR3. The rearrangement joins TRBV29-1 to TRBJ2-6; unclear D gene. The CDR3 runs 13 residues. Germline lookup yields CDR1 SQVTM and CDR2 ANQGSEA. Trimming removed 7 bases at V and 0 bases at J, with 7 bases between. The CDR3 reads CSGRDSGANVLTF. CDR3 DNA: TGCAGCGGTCGCGACTCTGGGGCCAACGTCCTGACTTTC.

The rearrangement uses TRBV10-1 and TRBJ1-1, with D unclear. V lost 2 bases and J lost 1, with 17 bases in between. CDR1 and CDR2 from the germline V gene are WNHNN and SYGVQD (reference sequence). The CDR3 extends over 17 amino acids. CDR3 protein: CASSERLSGEKNTEAFF. The CDR3 DNA reads TGCGCCAGCAGTGAGAGGTTGTCGGGAGAAAAGAACACTGAAGCTTTCTTT.

The V call is TRBV5-1, the J call TRBJ2-1; TRBD2 might be the D (5 bases). V shed 0 bases and J shed 7 bases, with 11 bases lying between them. The germline V gene encodes CDR1 SGHRS and CDR2 YFSETQ. The CDR3 is made up of 14 amino acids. This CDR3 is CASSLATPGNEQFF. The DNA of the CDR3 is TGCGCCAGCAGCTTGGCGACACCGGGGAATGAGCAGTTCTTC.

The chain recombines TRBV9 with TRBJ2-7; TRBD1 matches 9 bases. Germline-derived CDR1 and CDR2 are SGDLS and YYNGEE. The CDR3 loop spans 15 amino acids. V shed 3 bases, J shed 7 bases, and the junction held 11 bases outside the gene matches. The CDR3 loop reads CASSEGTGTSSEQYF. The CDR3 region has the DNA TGTGCCAGCAGCGAAGGGACAGGGACATCCTCGGAGCAGTACTTC.